The 25 T cell receptor beta chains listed next were all sequenced from one sample in a study of cytomegalovirus exposure and HLA in healthy donors. PCR amplification relied on 60 Vbeta primers (plus 13 Jbeta primers). The repertoire was sequenced with immunoSEQ multiplex PCR; TCRdb's copy has only in-frame clones and lacks some. Seen here are roughly 190,000 clones, around 83% observed once, and the top ten hold roughly 1.7%. Material for sequencing was PBMCs. These receptor sequences come from a man aged 35 to 55 in good health and CMV-seropositive.

The chain has TRBV19 and TRBJ2-6; D gene unclear. The CDR3 is 15 amino acids. V lost 5 bases, J lost 2 bases, and 10 bases lay in between. Germline values: CDR1 LNHDA, CDR2 SQIVND (reference sequence). This chain's CDR3 is CASSPGGTGANVLTF. The CDR3 DNA follows: TGTGCCAGTAGTCCTGGCGGCACTGGGGCCAACGTCCTGACTTTC.

This clone was seen a few times. The V gene is TRBV28, the J gene TRBJ1-5; possible D gene TRBD1, 5 bases. Germline V CDR1 and CDR2: MDHEN, SYDVKM. The CDR3 runs to 15 residues. Trimming pared 3 bases from V and 3 bases from J, leaving 12 bases between. The CDR3 DNA reads as TGTGCCAGCAGTTTCGGGGGATCCTCCAATCAGCCCCAGCATTTT. It translates to CASSFGGSSNQPQHF.

The chain recombines TRBV19 with TRBJ2-7; D not resolved. Trimming pared 3 bases from V and 1 base from J, leaving 7 bases between. Per the germline V gene, CDR1 is LNHDA and CDR2 is SQIVND (reference sequence). The CDR3 is 13 amino acids. This chain's CDR3 is CASSIRVSYEQYF. The DNA for the CDR3 is TGTGCCAGTAGTATCCGGGTTTCCTACGAGCAGTACTTC. Combining the CDR3 with reference TRBV19 and TRBJ2-7 gives the whole variable domain DGGITQSPKYLFRKEGQNVTLSCEQNLNHDAMYWYRQDPGQGLRLIYYSQIVNDFQKGDIAEGYSVSREKKESFPLTVTSAQKNPTAFYLCASSIRVSYEQYFGPGTRLTVT.

The V gene is TRBV25-1, the J gene TRBJ2-5; 7 bases agree with TRBD1. The CDR3 has 15 amino acids. CDR1 is MGHDK and CDR2 is SYGVNS in the germline V gene. Trimming removed 2 bases from V and 2 bases from J; junction bases left unmatched: 5. The CDR3 region has the DNA TGTGCCAGCAGTGAAATACAGACAGGGCAAGAGACCCAGTACTTC. It codes for CASSEIQTGQETQYF.

The chain combines TRBV6-1 with TRBJ2-1; 10 bases agree with TRBD2. V lost 5 bases and J lost 6; bases outside the gene matches: 4. The germline gives CDR1 MNHNS, CDR2 SASEGT. This CDR3 is 14 amino acids long. The CDR3 DNA reads TGTGCCAGCAGTAAGCGGGAGGGCCCCAATGAGCAGTTCTTC. Protein sequence: CASSKREGPNEQFF.

This clone was seen a few times. CDR3 DNA sequence: TGTGCCAGCAGCCAAGTCGGACTAGCGGGAGGGGGGGAGCAGTACTTC. It codes for CASSQVGLAGGGEQYF. This chain links TRBV4-2 with TRBJ2-7, with TRBD2 identical over 15 bases. The V gene's germline CDR1 is LGHNA and CDR2 YNFKEQ. This CDR3 region has 16 residues. V lost 1 base to trimming and J lost 7 bases; unmatched junction nucleotides: 5.

The CDR3, as DNA: TGTGCCAGCGGCGGTCTAGCGTACCTATACAATGAGCAGTTCTTC. Translated: CASGGLAYLYNEQFF. The chain is built from TRBV7-9 and TRBJ2-1, with D perhaps TRBD2 (6 bases). The CDR3 loop spans 15 amino acids. V lost 8 bases, J lost 4 bases, and 18 bases lay in between. Germline loops: CDR1 SEHNR, CDR2 FQNEAQ (reference sequence).

The rearrangement joins TRBV7-8 to TRBJ1-6, with D possibly being TRBD1 (5 bases). The V end lost 1 base, the J end lost 8 bases, and 12 bases lay between the germline ends. The CDR3 length is 15 residues. The germline V gene encodes CDR1 SGHVS and CDR2 FQNEAQ. CDR3 amino acids: CASSLEGGADSPLHF. The CDR3 bases are TGTGCCAGCAGCTTAGAGGGAGGGGCAGATTCACCCCTCCACTTT.

V usage is TRBV28 and J usage is TRBJ1-1; TRBD1 matches at 9 bases. V trimming: 6 bases; J trimming: 7 bases; junction bases outside the gene matches: 6. From germline, CDR1 is MDHEN and CDR2 SYDVKM. CDR3 length: 13 amino acids. In nucleotides, the CDR3 is TGTGCCAGCAGAGGACAGGGGCGGAGTGAAGCTTTCTTT. Protein product: CASRGQGRSEAFF. The entire variable domain, with the rest obtained from reference TRBV28 and TRBJ1-1, is as follows: DVKVTQSSRYLVKRTGEKVFLECVQDMDHENMFWYRQDPGLGLRLIYFSYDVKMKEKGDIPEGYSVSREKKERFSLILESASTNQTSMYLCASRGQGRSEAFFGQGTRLTVV.

The chain links TRBV19 to TRBJ2-2; 11 nucleotides match TRBD2. The CDR3 length is 16 residues. Trimming removed 2 bases from V and 8 bases from J; junction bases left unmatched: 7. The germline V gene has CDR1 LNHDA and CDR2 SQIVND (reference sequence). The CDR3 here is CASSIRTSGSVGELFF. The CDR3 nucleotides are TGTGCCAGTAGTATACGGACTAGCGGGTCGGTAGGGGAGCTGTTTTTT.

This chain connects TRBV6-1 to TRBJ1-1, with D unclear. The CDR3 spans 15 residues. V was cut by 1 base and J by 5 bases, with 14 bases left in between. CDR1 is MNHNS and CDR2 is SASEGT in the germline V gene. The CDR3 bases are TGTGCCAGCAGTGAAGGGCCAGCGGTTTATACTGAAGCTTTCTTT. This gives the protein CASSEGPAVYTEAFF.

The CDR3 DNA reads as TGTGCCAGCAGTTACGACGGGCCCCGGGGGCCCCAGCATTTT. The encoded protein is CASSYDGPRGPQHF. The chain recombines TRBV2 with TRBJ1-5; D unclear. The CDR3 totals 14 residues. Germline V lookup: CDR1 SNHLY, CDR2 FYNNEI. V dropped 5 bases and J dropped 9 bases, with 17 bases sitting between them.

The DNA for the CDR3 is TGTGCCAGCAGAAAACTAGACAGGGGAGGGGGTTACGAGCAGTACTTC. This translates into CASRKLDRGGGYEQYF. The rearrangement uses TRBV2 and TRBJ2-7; D may be TRBD1 (8 bases). Germline lookup yields CDR1 SNHLY and CDR2 FYNNEI. CDR3 length: 16 residues. The germline V and J ends were trimmed by 6 bases and 4 bases, with 22 bases remaining between them.

The CDR3 DNA reads as TGTGCCAGCAGTTACAACCTGAAACAGGATTCACGTGGGGCCAACGTCCTGACTTTC. Amino acid sequence: CASSYNLKQDSRGANVLTF. The J gene is TRBJ2-6, the V gene TRBV28; a weak D match, TRBD1 (5 bases). The V end lost 4 bases, the J end lost 3 bases, and 22 bases lay between the germline ends. There are 19 residues in the CDR3. Germline V gene lookup returns CDR1 MDHEN and CDR2 SYDVKM.

V is TRBV5-4 and J is TRBJ2-7; 12 bases line up with TRBD1. The junction had 5 bases not matched to a gene; V was cut back by 4 bases and J by 6 bases. CDR1 and CDR2 (germline): SGHNT, YYREEE (reference sequence). The CDR3 is 14 amino acids. CDR3 DNA sequence: TGTGCCAGCAGCCCAGGGACAGGGGGCGGCGAGCAGTACTTC. Its translation: CASSPGTGGGEQYF.

The V and J genes are TRBV11-2 and TRBJ2-3; 9 positions agree with TRBD2. The CDR3 spans 17 residues. After removal of 5 bases from V and 5 bases from J, the junction contained 14 bases not matched to a gene. Looked up from germline, CDR1 is SGHAT and CDR2 is FQNNGV. The CDR3 spells CASSPIRGRARGDTQYF. CDR3 nucleotide sequence: TGTGCCAGCAGCCCCATTCGCGGGAGGGCCCGGGGAGATACGCAGTATTTT.

This CDR3 reads CASLGQGQGYTF. CDR3 DNA: TGTGCCAGCTTGGGGCAGGGTCAAGGCTACACCTTC. The chain joins TRBV2 to TRBJ1-2; D is perhaps TRBD1 (5 bases). Germline lookup yields CDR1 SNHLY and CDR2 FYNNEI. CDR3 length: 12 amino acids. V lost 8 bases to trimming and J lost 8 bases, with 15 bases between them.

This clone came up once. The chain couples TRBV7-6 to TRBJ2-7, with TRBD2 identical over 8 bases. The germline V gene encodes CDR1 SGHVS and CDR2 FNYEAQ. CDR3 size: 17 residues. V trimming: 1 base; J trimming: 0 bases; junction bases outside the gene matches: 8. In DNA form, the CDR3 reads TGTGCCAGCAGCTTAGTAGAAGGTGGGACTAGCTCCTACGAGCAGTACTTC. It translates to CASSLVEGGTSSYEQYF.

The chain links TRBV7-2 to TRBJ2-3, with 9 positions matching TRBD2. CDR3 length: 16 residues. Trimming at V came to 2 bases and at J to 6 bases, leaving 9 bases not matched to a gene. Germline assignment: CDR1 SGHTA and CDR2 FQGNSA. The CDR3 sequence is CASSLMASGTLDTQYF. CDR3 coding DNA: TGTGCCAGCAGCTTAATGGCTAGCGGGACTTTGGATACGCAGTATTTT.

This sequence joins TRBV7-2 and TRBJ1-3; D not resolved. CDR3 length: 16 amino acids. From germline, CDR1 is SGHTA and CDR2 FQGNSA. V lost 0 bases and J lost 1, with 10 bases in between. The CDR3 here is CASSLAPVSSGNTIYF. The CDR3 bases are TGTGCCAGCAGCTTAGCCCCCGTCAGTTCTGGAAACACCATATATTTT.

The rearrangement joins TRBV6-1 to TRBJ2-7; 7 bases are a match to TRBD1. J lost 3 bases, V lost 3 bases, and 5 bases had no gene match. The CDR3 covers 14 residues. In germline, CDR1 is MNHNS, CDR2 SASEGT. The CDR3 nucleotides read TGTGCCAGCAGTGACCTGAGGGACAGCTACGAGCAGTACTTC. This codes for CASSDLRDSYEQYF.

This clone was observed a single time. This sequence joins TRBV4-2 and TRBJ2-2, with TRBD2 matching 13 bases. This CDR3 comprises 18 residues. The ends lost 1 base at V and 7 bases at J; junction bases unmatched: 9. CDR1 and CDR2 (germline): LGHNA, YNFKEQ. The DNA for the CDR3 is TGTGCCAGCAGCCAAGCTAGGACTAGCGGGAGTGAGGTCGGGGAGCTGTTTTTT. Amino acid sequence: CASSQARTSGSEVGELFF.

Written as DNA, the CDR3 is TGCGCCAGCAGCCTCCTTGGGGTCGGGACAGTTGGGGGCTACACCTTC. Translated: CASSLLGVGTVGGYTF. This rearrangement joins TRBV5-1 to TRBJ1-2; 7 nucleotides align to TRBD1. Germline V gene lookup returns CDR1 SGHRS and CDR2 YFSETQ. There are 16 residues in the CDR3. The trim removed 4 bases at V and 8 bases at J, leaving 17 bases unmatched.

This clone was picked up a small number of times. The genes are TRBV6-4 and TRBJ1-2; D gene unclear. The CDR3 is 13 residues long. From germline, CDR1 is MRHNA and CDR2 SNTAGT. V was clipped by 1 base and J by 10 bases, with 13 bases between them. The CDR3 reads CASSDYGYGVYTF. CDR3 DNA: TGTGCCAGCAGTGACTACGGGTACGGGGTCTACACCTTC.

This rearrangement joins TRBV6-5 to TRBJ1-1, with D unclear. The CDR3 totals 12 residues. CDR1 is MNHEY, CDR2 SVGAGI, per germline. The germline V and J ends were trimmed by 6 bases and 3 bases, with 8 bases remaining between them. The chain's CDR3 is CASRTGYTEAFF. The CDR3 nucleotides read TGTGCCAGCAGGACCGGGTACACTGAAGCTTTCTTT.